This TCR beta chain was sequenced in a study of T cells in Graves' hyperthyroidism and ophthalmopathy. Study results and limitations: Ophthalmopathy onset followed model prediction by a median approximately 5.9 months.

The investigators amplified TCR beta CDR3 regions from RNA transcripts. HTBI primers were the set used in a first-round RT-PCR of the TCR CDR3. TCRdb re-analysed the multiplex PCR reads in MiXCR, keeping a single row per CDR3 protein. This sample yields a few hundred thousand distinct CDR3 sequences, of which about 15% are seen a single time; approximately 7.4% belongs to the top ten. Patients were aged 18 to 65, had disease duration under 2 months, and had newly diagnosed hyperthyroidism. This clonotype was seen many times. What it recognizes is unknown. CDR1 is LGHDT, CDR2 YNNKEL, per germline (reference sequence). J lost 2 bases, V lost 4 bases, and 5 bases had no gene match. This CDR3 spans 15 amino acids.

Sequencing input: blood. The gene calls are TRBV3-1 and TRBJ2-7; 10 bases map to TRBD2. This sequence was found in a woman aged 30 to 39 with Graves' hyperthyroidism. The CDR3 loop reads CASSLGLAEAYEQYF. For the CDR3, the DNA is TGTGCCAGCAGCCTAGGACTAGCGGAGGCCTACGAGCAGTACTTC.